This entry lists 10 T cell receptor beta chains sequenced from one sample in a study of shared clonotypes between healthy human individuals. The naive CD8 population came from CD45RO-negative cells selected for CCR7, without terminally differentiated effector memory CD45RA+ cells. Using immunoSEQ multiplex PCR, the repertoire was profiled, and TCRdb retains in-frame clones only, with some absent. The table records under 1 million clones, 90% to 95% of them present only once. Sequences were obtained from naive CD8+ T cells sorted from blood. The receptors were gathered from a man aged 25 to 45 in good health.

The rearrangement uses TRBV5-1 and TRBJ2-3; D is unclear. The CDR3 spans 14 residues. Trimming removed 4 bases at V and 1 base at J, with 10 bases between. Germline V gives CDR1 SGHRS, CDR2 YFSETQ. In DNA, the CDR3 is TGCGCCAGCAGCCAAGGACCTGGCACAGATACGCAGTATTTT. As protein: CASSQGPGTDTQYF.

Here the CDR3 reads CASSLNPLGNEKLFF. DNA for the CDR3: TGTGCCAGCAGTTTAAACCCCCTCGGGAATGAAAAACTGTTTTTT. The J gene is TRBJ1-4, the V gene TRBV28; D remains unclear. The CDR3 contains 15 residues. Trimming shortened V by 2 bases and J by 5 bases, and 12 bases separated the two germline ends. Germline CDR1 MDHEN, CDR2 SYDVKM.

V gene TRBV5-8 combines with J gene TRBJ1-2; D perhaps matches TRBD1 (6 bases). The V gene's germline CDR1 is SGHTS and CDR2 YDEGEE. V was pared by 4 bases and J by 8 bases, with 27 bases between. The CDR3 has 17 amino acids. CDR3 region: CASSPGGGAHPSYGYTF. The CDR3 DNA is TGTGCCAGCAGCCCCGGAGGGGGTGCTCACCCCTCATACGGCTACACCTTC.

The chain is built from TRBV5-1 and TRBJ2-1, with TRBD2 matching over 12 bases. The CDR3 consists of 18 residues. The ends lost 3 bases at V and 5 bases at J; junction bases unmatched: 12. Germline CDR1 is SGHRS and CDR2 is YFSETQ. CDR3 nucleotide sequence: TGCGCCAGCAGCTCGCGACTAGCGGGAGTTTTAGGCGACAATGAGCAGTTCTTC. Encoded protein: CASSSRLAGVLGDNEQFF.

V is TRBV6-5 and J is TRBJ1-5; 8 bases are a match to TRBD1. V was pared by 2 bases and J by 7 bases, with 4 bases of the junction left unmatched. The CDR3 covers 14 residues. Germline V gives CDR1 MNHEY, CDR2 SVGAGI. The CDR3 DNA reads as TGTGCCAGCAGTTACGACAGGGGAAGGCAGCCCCAGCATTTT. Protein: CASSYDRGRQPQHF.

This clone has only one observation. The chain combines TRBV11-2 with TRBJ2-7; 10 positions agree with TRBD2. V was pared by 5 bases and J by 2 bases, with 9 bases of the junction left unmatched. CDR3 length equals 16 residues. Germline assignment: CDR1 SGHAT and CDR2 FQNNGV. The CDR3 region is CASSPTPGLAPYEQYF. DNA for the CDR3: TGTGCCAGCAGCCCGACTCCGGGACTAGCGCCCTACGAGCAGTACTTC.

The chain recombines TRBV6-4 with TRBJ2-3, with D maybe TRBD2 (7 bases). In germline, CDR1 is MRHNA, CDR2 SNTAGT. The CDR3 is 16 amino acids. The ends were cut back, 3 bases at V and 2 bases at J, with 15 bases in the middle. For the CDR3, the DNA is TGTGCCAGCAGTGAGGGGGGCGCGGGAGACACAGATACGCAGTATTTT. It translates to CASSEGGAGDTDTQYF.

In this sample, this clone turned up a few times. This chain links TRBV10-3 with TRBJ2-7, with D possibly being TRBD1 (6 bases). Trimming pared 7 bases from V and 3 bases from J, leaving 16 bases between. In germline, CDR1 is ENHRY, CDR2 SYGVKD. The CDR3 runs to 14 residues. The chain's CDR3 is CAIKPGQEYYEQYF. CDR3 coding DNA: TGTGCCATCAAACCGGGACAAGAGTACTACGAGCAGTACTTC.

The rearrangement joins TRBV27 to TRBJ2-7; D is tentatively TRBD1 or TRBD2 (6 bases each). This CDR3 is built from 13 residues. The V gene lost 9 bases and the J gene lost 1 base, with 13 bases spanning the gap. Germline lookup yields CDR1 MNHEY and CDR2 SMNVEV (reference sequence). This chain's CDR3 is CASKKGGSYEQYF. In DNA, the CDR3 is TGTGCCAGTAAGAAGGGGGGTTCCTACGAGCAGTACTTC.

This chain links TRBV9 with TRBJ2-3, with TRBD1 identical over 8 bases. The CDR3 consists of 14 residues. The ends lost 3 bases at V and 0 bases at J; junction bases unmatched: 0. The germline CDR1 and CDR2 sequences are SGDLS and YYNGEE. The CDR3 DNA sequence: TGTGCCAGCAGCGGACAGGGGAGCACAGATACGCAGTATTTT. Its translation: CASSGQGSTDTQYF.